Listed here are 5 T cell receptor beta chains from one sample, sequenced in a study of T cells in Graves' hyperthyroidism and ophthalmopathy. It was RNA transcripts that yielded the amplified TCR beta CDR3 regions. The HTBI primer set drove a first-round RT-PCR of the TCR CDR3. TCRdb analysed the multiplex PCR reads with MiXCR anew, one entry per CDR3 protein. The sample records 350,000 to 400,000 distinct CDR3 sequences, about 18% being singletons. The sequenced sample was blood. The receptor set was obtained from a woman between 18 and 30 years old with Graves' hyperthyroidism.

In this sample, this clonotype turned up many times. This chain uses TRBV12-3 or TRBV12-4 with TRBJ1-5; D is undetermined. CDR3 length equals 16 residues. Trimming removed 5 bases from V and 6 bases from J, with 20 bases in between. The CDR3 region has the DNA TGTGCCAGCAGTGTGGGCCTCCCTCTTTCGGGTCAGCCCCAGCATTTT. Translation: CASSVGLPLSGQPQHF.

Many counts were recorded for this clonotype. The V call is TRBV27, the J call TRBJ1-2; TRBD1 matches at 7 bases. The germline gives CDR1 MNHEY, CDR2 SMNVEV (reference sequence). With 3 bases clipped from V and 4 bases from J, the junction kept 2 bases outside the gene matches. CDR3 length: 13 residues. CDR3 sequence: CASSFRDSYGYTF. The CDR3 nucleotides are TGTGCCAGCAGTTTTCGGGACAGCTATGGCTACACCTTC.

This clonotype was counted at least ten times. The chain uses TRBV20-1 and TRBJ2-2, with D tentatively TRBD1 or TRBD2 (5 bases each). Trimming cost V 6 bases and J 6 bases, with 17 bases left between them. This CDR3 spans 14 amino acids. From germline, CDR1 is DFQATT and CDR2 SNEGSKA (reference sequence). The CDR3 here is CSAGHEGSAGELFF. The DNA for the CDR3 is TGCAGTGCCGGCCACGAGGGGAGCGCCGGGGAGCTGTTTTTT.

This clonotype was counted ten times or more. The chain joins TRBV6-1 to TRBJ2-2; D not certain. Germline V gene data show CDR1 as MNHNS and CDR2 as SASEGT. The CDR3 is made up of 14 amino acids. The V and J ends lost 8 bases and 1 base respectively, with 11 bases between them. The CDR3 sequence: CASFKTLNTGELFF. The CDR3 DNA reads TGTGCCAGCTTTAAGACACTGAACACCGGGGAGCTGTTTTTT.

The table lists this clonotype with many counts. The V and J genes are TRBV29-1 and TRBJ2-5; 8 nucleotides match TRBD1. CDR3 length: 12 residues. Trimming cost V 6 bases and J 6 bases; bases outside gene matches: 6. Germline V gene data show CDR1 as SQVTM and CDR2 as ANQGSEA. As DNA, the CDR3 is TGCAGCGTGGGGACAGGAAAACAGACCCAGTACTTC. Protein product: CSVGTGKQTQYF.